This TCR beta chain emerged from a study of blood T cell repertoires in COVID-19. Looking at the study overall: Collection of acute and convalescent COVID-19 samples took place in the United States, Italy and Spain. T cells, B-cell-depleted T cells, or PBMCs supplied cDNA or gDNA.

In the authors' methods: Using reference gene primer amplification, nucleated cell counts were estimated. Sequencing was performed with immunoSEQ multiplex PCR; in TCRdb, only in-frame clones are kept and a portion is missing. For V, J and clone size, that table is used; D and trimming come from the DNA. Among about 79,000 clones listed, 85% to 90% were seen once. V lost 3 bases to trimming and J lost 2 bases, with 11 bases between them. The CDR3 length is 14 residues. Germline loops: CDR1 DFQATT, CDR2 SNEGSKA (reference sequence). This sequence was found in a man aged 50-59 years with active COVID-19. The chain links TRBV20-1 to TRBJ1-5; D unresolved. Sample: peripheral blood. The CDR3 region is CSASDGVRNQPQHF. The CDR3 bases are TGCAGTGCTAGTGACGGGGTACGCAATCAGCCCCAGCATTTT.